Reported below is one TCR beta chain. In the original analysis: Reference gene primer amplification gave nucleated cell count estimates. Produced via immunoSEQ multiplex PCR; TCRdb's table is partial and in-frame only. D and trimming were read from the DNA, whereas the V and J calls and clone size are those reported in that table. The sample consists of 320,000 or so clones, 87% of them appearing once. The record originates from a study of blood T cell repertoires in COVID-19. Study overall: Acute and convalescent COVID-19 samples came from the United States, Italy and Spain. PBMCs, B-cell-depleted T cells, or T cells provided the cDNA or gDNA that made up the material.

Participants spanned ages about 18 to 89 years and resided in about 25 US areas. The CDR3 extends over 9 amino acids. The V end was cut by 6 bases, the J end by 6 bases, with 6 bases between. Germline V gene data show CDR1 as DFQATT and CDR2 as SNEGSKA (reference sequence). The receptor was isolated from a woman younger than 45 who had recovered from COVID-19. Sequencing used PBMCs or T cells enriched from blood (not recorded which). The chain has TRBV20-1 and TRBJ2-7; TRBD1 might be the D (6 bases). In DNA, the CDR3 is TGCAGTGCAGGGGGCGAGCAGTACTTC. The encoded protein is CSAGGEQYF.